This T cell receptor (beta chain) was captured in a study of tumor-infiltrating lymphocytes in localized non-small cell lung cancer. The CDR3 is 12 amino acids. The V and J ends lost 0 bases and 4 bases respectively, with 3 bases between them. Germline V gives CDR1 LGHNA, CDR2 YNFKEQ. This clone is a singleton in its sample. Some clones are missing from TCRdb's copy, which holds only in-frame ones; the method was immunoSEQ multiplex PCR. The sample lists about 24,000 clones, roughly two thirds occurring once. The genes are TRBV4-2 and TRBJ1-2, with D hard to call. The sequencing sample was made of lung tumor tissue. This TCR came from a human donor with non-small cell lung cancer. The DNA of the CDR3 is TGTGCCAGCAGCCAAGATGGCTATGGCTACACCTTC. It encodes CASSQDGYGYTF.